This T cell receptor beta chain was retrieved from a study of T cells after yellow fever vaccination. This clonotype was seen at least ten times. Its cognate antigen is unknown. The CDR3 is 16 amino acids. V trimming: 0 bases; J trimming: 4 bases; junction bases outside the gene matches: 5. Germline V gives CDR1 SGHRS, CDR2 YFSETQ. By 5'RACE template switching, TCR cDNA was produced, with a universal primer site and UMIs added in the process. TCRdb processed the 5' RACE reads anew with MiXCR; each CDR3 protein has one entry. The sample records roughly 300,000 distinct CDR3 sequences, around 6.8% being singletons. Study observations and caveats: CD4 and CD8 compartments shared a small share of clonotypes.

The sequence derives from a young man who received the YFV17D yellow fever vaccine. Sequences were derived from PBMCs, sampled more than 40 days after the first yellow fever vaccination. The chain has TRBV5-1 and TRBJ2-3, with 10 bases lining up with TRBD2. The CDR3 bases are TGCGCCAGCAGCTTGGAACCGGGACTAGCGTCAGATACGCAGTATTTT. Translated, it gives CASSLEPGLASDTQYF.